What follows describes a single TCR beta chain. Antigen: not known. Distinct nucleotide sequences in the sample also encode this CDR3. This entry comes from a study of shared clonotypes between healthy human individuals. Study-level points and caveats: Rarefaction indicated that sorted-subset sequencing remained incomplete although depth was large.

TCRdb's copy holds only in-frame clones and misses some; the assay was immunoSEQ multiplex PCR. This table has about 2.3 million clones, 85% to 95% appearing once. Material for sequencing was naive CD4+ T cells from PBMCs. The subset: CD45RA+ positively selected. The clonotype comes from a man aged 18 to 30 in good health. Some clones in this sample may be carry-over from other donors' samples.

CDR3 sequence reads: CAISESTYEQYF. CDR3 nucleotides: TGTGCCATCAGTGAGTCGACGTACGAGCAGTACTTC. V usage is TRBV10-3 and J usage is TRBJ2-7; D is undetermined. This CDR3 comprises 12 residues. V gave up 0 bases and J gave up 4 bases, with 4 bases separating them. The germline V gene encodes CDR1 ENHRY and CDR2 SYGVKD.